One T cell receptor beta chain is described in this entry. Its antigen is undetermined. Described treatment: roughly 18 received Ad26.COV2.S at low or high dose, single or two shots; five or six received placebo; per-sample allocation not given. Repertoires come from day 63 after the first vaccine or placebo injection. Sequencing was performed with immunoSEQ multiplex PCR; in TCRdb, only in-frame clones are kept and a portion is missing. The table includes about 350,000 clones, 80% to 90% detected once. The data derive from a study of Ad26.COV2.S vaccination and SARS-CoV-2 variants. About the research overall: Enrollment placed the donor in the COV1001 Ad26.COV2.S trial arm. Ad26.COV2.S, an intramuscular injection, was given once or twice 56 days apart. General study points: Vaccine recipients showed a spike-specific TCR breadth that was higher than in placebo recipients.

The germline gives CDR1 LGHNA, CDR2 YSLEER. Trimming shortened V by 1 base and J by 0 bases, and 8 bases separated the two germline ends. The CDR3 sequence is 15 residues long. This chain uses TRBV4-3 with TRBJ2-3; D remains unclear. Sequencing used peripheral blood, obtained in a trial of Ad26.COV2.S vaccine versus placebo. The sequence was obtained from a person aged 18-65 years who received the Ad26.COV2.S COVID-19 vaccine or a placebo. CDR3 residues: CASSQGEESTDTQYF. The DNA for the CDR3 is TGCGCCAGCAGCCAAGGGGAAGAGAGCACAGATACGCAGTATTTT.